A single sample is the source of the 17 T cell receptor beta chains below, sequenced in a study of T cells after yellow fever vaccination. Each CDR3 protein gets one entry after TCRdb re-called the 5' RACE reads with MiXCR. This sample has some 250,000 distinct CDR3 sequences, with 3.6% found just once. The source was PBMCs, collected 15 days after the yellow fever booster vaccination. These receptors were collected from a man aged 18 to 29 who received the YFV17D yellow fever vaccine.

There are many counts of this clonotype. This rearrangement joins TRBV7-9 to TRBJ1-5; possibly TRBD1 for D (5 bases). The CDR3 covers 13 residues. Looked up from germline, CDR1 is SEHNR and CDR2 is FQNEAQ (reference sequence). The V and J ends lost 1 base and 7 bases respectively, with 8 bases between them. The CDR3 coding sequence is TGTGCCAGCAGCTTAGGGGGGGGACAGCCCCAGCATTTT. Protein sequence: CASSLGGGQPQHF.

This clonotype was counted many times. This sequence joins TRBV5-6 and TRBJ1-6, with D uncertain. Germline loops: CDR1 SGHDT, CDR2 YYEEEE. This CDR3 comprises 14 residues. Trimming took 3 bases from V and 6 from J, leaving 10 bases between them. Written as DNA, the CDR3 is TGTGCCAGCAGCTCCGGCCGGGGTAATTCACCCCTCCACTTT. It yields the protein CASSSGRGNSPLHF.

This clonotype was seen many times. This chain links TRBV6-5 with TRBJ2-7; D is ambiguous. The germline V and J ends were trimmed by 2 bases and 1 base, with 9 bases remaining between them. Looked up from germline, CDR1 is MNHEY and CDR2 is SVGAGI. This CDR3 is built from 14 residues. The CDR3 loop reads CASSYKPPSYEQYV. The CDR3 coding sequence is TGTGCCAGCAGTTACAAGCCTCCATCCTACGAGCAGTACGTC.

This clonotype was counted ten times or more. The chain is built from TRBV21-1 and TRBJ2-5; the table's D gene call, TRBD2, was not cross checked with the DNA. TRBV21-1 is recorded as a pseudogene. CDR3 length: 17 residues. DNA for the CDR3: TGTGCCAGCAGCAAAGGAGTTAGCGGGGGGCCTCCCGAGACCCAGTACTTC. Translated: CASSKGVSGGPPETQYF.

This clonotype was counted at least ten times. The V call is TRBV20-1, the J call TRBJ2-3, with 7 bases aligning to TRBD2. Trimming took 3 bases from V and 0 from J; bases not matched to a gene: 3. Germline CDR1 and CDR2: DFQATT and SNEGSKA (reference sequence). This CDR3 has 14 residues. CDR3 in DNA: TGCAGTGCTAGTCCGGGGGGAAGCACAGATACGCAGTATTTT. Its translation is CSASPGGSTDTQYF.

This clonotype was detected ten times or more. The V call is TRBV27, the J call TRBJ1-3; D might be TRBD1 (5 bases). Germline values: CDR1 MNHEY, CDR2 SMNVEV (reference sequence). The CDR3 has 15 amino acids. Trimming removed 3 bases at V and 2 bases at J, with 11 bases between. The CDR3 is CASSFSGLAGNTIYF. In DNA form, the CDR3 reads TGTGCCAGCAGTTTTTCAGGGTTAGCTGGAAACACCATATATTTT.

This clonotype was detected many times. The CDR3 spells CASSLRDTKTQYF. CDR3 in DNA: TGTGCCAGCAGCCTCAGGGACACAAAGACCCAGTACTTC. This sequence joins TRBV7-8 and TRBJ2-5, with D possibly being TRBD1 (6 bases). The germline gives CDR1 SGHVS, CDR2 FQNEAQ. The CDR3 runs 13 residues. V gave up 5 bases and J gave up 6 bases, with 13 bases separating them.

Ten or more counts support this clonotype. The V call is TRBV7-2, the J call TRBJ1-4, with TRBD1 as a possible D gene (6 bases). The germline V and J ends were trimmed by 4 bases and 0 bases, with 12 bases remaining between them. The CDR3 is 16 amino acids. The V gene's germline CDR1 is SGHTA and CDR2 FQGNSA. This chain's CDR3 is CASSSGQGPTNEKLFF. In nucleotides, the CDR3 is TGTGCCAGCAGCTCCGGGCAGGGGCCAACTAATGAAAAACTGTTTTTT.

This clonotype has more than one count but fewer than ten. The DNA for the CDR3 is TGTGCTAGTGGTTTTGCAAGGGGGGGCCGCAATGAGCAGTTCTTC. This translates into CASGFARGGRNEQFF. The V call is TRBV12-5, the J call TRBJ2-1; D might be TRBD2 (7 bases). The V gene's germline CDR1 is LGHNT and CDR2 FRNRAP. V was trimmed by 3 bases and J by 6 bases, leaving 15 bases between them. This CDR3 is built from 15 residues.

The V gene is TRBV5-4, the J gene TRBJ1-2, with D maybe TRBD1 (5 bases). This CDR3 contains 15 residues. Germline CDR1 is SGHNT and CDR2 is YYREEE (reference sequence). V was trimmed by 3 bases and J by 0 bases, leaving 12 bases between them. The CDR3 loop reads CASSSSTTANYGYTF. The CDR3 region has the DNA TGTGCCAGCAGCTCCTCAACGACAGCTAACTATGGCTACACCTTC.

This clonotype has a count of ten or more. The chain has TRBV30 and TRBJ1-5; 7 bases map to TRBD1. This CDR3 has 13 amino acids. V was clipped by 2 bases and J by 9 bases; unmatched bases: 7. Germline V lookup: CDR1 GTSNPN, CDR2 SVGIG (reference sequence). The CDR3 region has the DNA TGTGCCTGGAGTAGGGACAGCCAGAGGCCCCAGCATTTT. This sequence encodes CAWSRDSQRPQHF. Variable domain in full (rest from reference TRBV30 and TRBJ1-5): SQTIHQWPATLVQPVGSPLSLECTVEGTSNPNLYWYRQAAGRGLQLLFYSVGIGQISSEVPQNLSASRPQDRQFILSSKKLLLSDSGFYLCAWSRDSQRPQHFGDGTRLSIL.

This clonotype has a count of ten or more. The junction departs from the called germline gene at one end, perhaps through a read error. This sequence joins TRBV7-7 and TRBJ2-5, with TRBD1 identical over 7 bases. CDR1 and CDR2 (germline): SSHAT, FNYEAQ (reference sequence). The CDR3 length is 13 residues. CDR3 DNA: TGTGCTAGCAGCCCACAGGGGCGCGGGACCCAGTACTTC. It encodes CASSPQGRGTQYF.

This clonotype was seen repeatedly, ten times or more. The chain couples TRBV5-1 to TRBJ2-1, with 7 bases lining up with TRBD1. V lost 4 bases to trimming and J lost 8 bases; unmatched junction nucleotides: 9. CDR3 size: 14 residues. Germline assignment: CDR1 SGHRS and CDR2 YFSETQ. CDR3 sequence (DNA): TGCGCCAGCAGCCCCGGGACAGCCGGCCATGAGCAGTTCTTC. It yields the protein CASSPGTAGHEQFF.

This clonotype was recorded many times. The chain employs TRBV5-1 and TRBJ1-5; 9 bases map to TRBD1. Germline-derived CDR1 and CDR2 are SGHRS and YFSETQ. The V segment lost 5 bases and the J segment 0 bases; nucleotides outside the gene matches: 12. This CDR3 region has 18 residues. The CDR3 loop is CASSPRGQGEDSNQPQHF. CDR3 nucleotides: TGCGCCAGCAGTCCCAGGGGACAGGGTGAGGATAGCAATCAGCCCCAGCATTTT.

On this clonotype itself: A read error may produce the germline difference seen at one junction end. The rearrangement uses TRBV4-1 and TRBJ1-2; D unresolved. Germline values: CDR1 MGHRA, CDR2 YSYEKL. The CDR3 sequence is 14 residues long. The CDR3 region has the DNA TGCGCCAGCAGCCAAGATCAGTACGACTACGGCTACACCTTC. Amino acids: CASSQDQYDYGYTF.

This clonotype appeared many times. The CDR3 region has the DNA TGTGCCAGCAGCTTAGAGGAGCTGGAGCAGTTCTTC. Its protein is CASSLEELEQFF. The rearrangement uses TRBV7-9 and TRBJ2-1; D remains ambiguous. CDR1 is SEHNR, CDR2 FQNEAQ, per germline (reference sequence). The V end was cut by 1 base, the J end by 10 bases, with 8 bases between. The CDR3 has 12 amino acids.

This clonotype was seen ten or more times. V gene TRBV5-1 combines with J gene TRBJ2-1, with D possibly matching TRBD1 (7 bases). Trimming left V 1 base short and J 5 bases short, with 13 bases between. The CDR3 runs to 15 residues. Germline V lookup: CDR1 SGHRS, CDR2 YFSETQ. CDR3 DNA sequence: TGCGCCAGCAGCTTGACGGCAGGGGGGAACAATGAGCAGTTCTTC. Amino acids: CASSLTAGGNNEQFF. Full variable domain (missing parts from reference TRBV5-1 and TRBJ2-1): KAGVTQTPRYLIKTRGQQVTLSCSPISGHRSVSWYQQTPGQGLQFLFEYFSETQRNKGNFPGRFSGRQFSNSRSEMNVSTLELGDSALYLCASSLTAGGNNEQFFGPGTRLTVL.